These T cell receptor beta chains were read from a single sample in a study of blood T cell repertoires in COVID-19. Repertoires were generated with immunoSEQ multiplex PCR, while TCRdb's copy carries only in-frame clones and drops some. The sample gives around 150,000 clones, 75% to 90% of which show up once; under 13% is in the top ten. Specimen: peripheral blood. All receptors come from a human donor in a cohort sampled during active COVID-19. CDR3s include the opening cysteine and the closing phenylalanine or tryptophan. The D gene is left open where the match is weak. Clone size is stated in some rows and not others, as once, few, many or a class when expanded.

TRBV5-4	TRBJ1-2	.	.	TGTGCCAGCACCGTGGGGACGAGACAGGAACTTAACTATGGCTACACCTTC	CASTVGTRQELNYGYTF
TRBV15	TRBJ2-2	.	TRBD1	TGTGCCACCAGTAGTGACAGGGCGCGCCGGGAGCTGTTTTTT	CATSSDRARRELFF
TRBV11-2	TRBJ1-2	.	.	TGTGCCAGCAGTCGGCTGACGGGTGCCACTCCTAACTATGGCTACACCTTC	CASSRLTGATPNYGYTF
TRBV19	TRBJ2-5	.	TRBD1	TGTGCCAGTACCTCAACCCCCGGGACAGCCTACCAAGAGACCCAGTACTTC	CASTSTPGTAYQETQYF
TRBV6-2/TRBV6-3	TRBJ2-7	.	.	TGTGCCAGCAGTTACGCCTACTACGAGCAGTACTTC	CASSYAYYEQYF
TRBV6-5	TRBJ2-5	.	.	TGTGCCTGCGCACGGCAGCGGTTGGAGACCCAGTACTTC	CACARQRLETQYF
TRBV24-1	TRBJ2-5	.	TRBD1	TGTGCCACCAGTGATCCGGACAGGGGTGAGACCCAGTACTTC	CATSDPDRGETQYF
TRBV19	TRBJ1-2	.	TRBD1	TGTGCCAGTAGAGACAGGGGGAACTATGGCTACACCTTC	CASRDRGNYGYTF
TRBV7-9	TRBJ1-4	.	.	TGTGCCAGCAGCTTATTTGGGGGGGCAACTAATGAAAAACTGTTTTTT	CASSLFGGATNEKLFF
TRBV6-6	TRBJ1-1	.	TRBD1	TGTGCCAGTTACAGGGGGCTCGGCACTGAAGCTTTCTTT	CASYRGLGTEAFF
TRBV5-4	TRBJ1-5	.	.	TGTGCCAGCGCTTCCCCGGGCGGGGCCTCGCCCCAGCATTTT	CASASPGGASPQHF
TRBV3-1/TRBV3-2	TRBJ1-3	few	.	TGTGCCAGCAGCCAAGGCCGGGTCAGTGGAAACACCATATATTTT	CASSQGRVSGNTIYF
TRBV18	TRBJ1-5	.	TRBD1	TGTGCCAGCTCAGAGGGACAGGGGATGAAGCCCCAGCATTTT	CASSEGQGMKPQHF
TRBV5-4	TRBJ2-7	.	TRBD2	TGTGCCAGCAGCTTAACCGGGACTAGCGGCGAGCAGTACTTC	CASSLTGTSGEQYF
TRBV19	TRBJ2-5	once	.	TGTGCCAGTAGTTTAAGGGGGACCCAGTACTTC	CASSLRGTQYF
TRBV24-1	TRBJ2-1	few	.	TGTGCCACCAGTGATCCCACCCCGGGACACATGAGGGATGAGCAGTTCTTC	CATSDPTPGHMRDEQFF
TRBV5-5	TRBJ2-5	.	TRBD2	TGTGCCAGCAGCTCTTTAGCGGGGGGGCGGACGGAGACCCAGTACTTC	CASSSLAGGRTETQYF
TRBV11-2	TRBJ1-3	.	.	TGTGCCAGCAGCTCGTTACAGGGACCATCTGGAAACACCATATATTTT	CASSSLQGPSGNTIYF
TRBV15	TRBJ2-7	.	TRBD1	TGTGCCACCAGCACCCGGACAGGGGCTGAAGAGCAGTACTTC	CATSTRTGAEEQYF
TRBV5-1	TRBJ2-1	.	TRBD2	TGCGCCAGCAGCTTGGCCGGGGGGTCTAGCGGAGAAACTGAGCAGTTCTTC	CASSLAGGSSGETEQFF
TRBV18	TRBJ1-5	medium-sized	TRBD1	TGTGCCAGCTCACCGACCGGGACAGGGCCCCGCAGCAATCAGCCCCAGCATTTT	CASSPTGTGPRSNQPQHF
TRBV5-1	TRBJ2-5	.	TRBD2	TGCGCCAGCAGCCGGTTCGGTGCGGGAGGGCAAGAGACCCAGTACTTC	CASSRFGAGGQETQYF
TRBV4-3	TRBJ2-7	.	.	TGCGCCAGCAGCCAAGATCTAAGGGGCAGGGAGCAGTACTTC	CASSQDLRGREQYF
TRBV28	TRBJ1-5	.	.	TGTGCCAGCAGTTTAATTTCCAGGGCCTATAGCAATCAGCCCCAGCATTTT	CASSLISRAYSNQPQHF
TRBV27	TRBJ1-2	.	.	TGTGCCAGCAGTTTATCGACGGGGGGCGATGGCTACACCTTC	CASSLSTGGDGYTF
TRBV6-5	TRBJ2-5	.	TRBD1	TGTGCCAGCAGTTACTCAAGACAGGGACAAGAGACCCAGTACTTC	CASSYSRQGQETQYF
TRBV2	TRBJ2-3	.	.	TGTGCCAGCATTCCAAGGAGGAGGGGTCATGATACGCAGTATTTT	CASIPRRRGHDTQYF
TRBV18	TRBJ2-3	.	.	TGTGCCAGCTCACCGGACACGACAGATACGCAGTATTTT	CASSPDTTDTQYF
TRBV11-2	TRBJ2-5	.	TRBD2	TGTGCCAGCAGCTTAGCGGGGGGGCAAGAGACCCAGTACTTC	CASSLAGGQETQYF
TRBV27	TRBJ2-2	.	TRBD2	TGTGCCAGCAGTCCCGGAACAGGGAGTAGCGGGGGGCTCGGCACCGGGGAGCTGTTTTTT	CASSPGTGSSGGLGTGELFF
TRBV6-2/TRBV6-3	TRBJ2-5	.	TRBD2	TGTGCCAGCAGTTACGTAGCGGGCGCTGTGGAAGAGACCCAGTACTTC	CASSYVAGAVEETQYF
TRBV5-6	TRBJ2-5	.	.	TGTGCCAGCATCCCCCGGGCCCGACGGGGGACCCAGTACTTC	CASIPRARRGTQYF
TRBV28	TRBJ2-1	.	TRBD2	TGTGCCAGCAGTTTAGGGACTACCCGAAATGAGCAGTTCTTC	CASSLGTTRNEQFF
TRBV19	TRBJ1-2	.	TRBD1	TGTGCCAGTAGCTTGGACAGGAGCTATGGCTACACCTTC	CASSLDRSYGYTF
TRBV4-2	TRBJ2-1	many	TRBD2	TGTGCCAGCAGCCAGTCCACCGGGACTAGCGGGGGGGCGGTCGGAAATGAGCAGTTCTTC	CASSQSTGTSGGAVGNEQFF
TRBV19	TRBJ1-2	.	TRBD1	TGTGCCAGTAACCCGGGACAGACGATAGCTAACTATGGCTACACCTTC	CASNPGQTIANYGYTF
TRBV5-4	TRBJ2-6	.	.	TGTGCCAGCAGCTTACAACTATCTGGGGCCAACGTCCTGACTTTC	CASSLQLSGANVLTF
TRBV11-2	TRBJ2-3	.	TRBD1	TGTGCCAGCAGCTTAGGAGACAGGGGGCGAAATACGCAGTATTTT	CASSLGDRGRNTQYF
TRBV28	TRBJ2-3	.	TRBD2	TGTGCCAGTGACGGGGGGGGCACAGATACGCAGTATTTT	CASDGGGTDTQYF
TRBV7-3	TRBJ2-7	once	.	TGTGCCAGCAGCTCAGGGACACCCTACGAGCAGTACTTC	CASSSGTPYEQYF
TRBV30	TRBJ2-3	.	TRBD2	TGTGCCTGGAGGACTAGCGGGACGAGCACAGATACGCAGTATTTT	CAWRTSGTSTDTQYF
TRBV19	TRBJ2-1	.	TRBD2	TGTGCCAGTGCCCCATGGGCGCGGGGGGAAAATGAGCAGTTCTTC	CASAPWARGENEQFF
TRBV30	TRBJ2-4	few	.	TGTGCCTGCCGCCCGGGACAAGAAAAAAACATTCAGTACTTC	CACRPGQEKNIQYF
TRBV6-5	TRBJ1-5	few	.	TGTGCCAGCAGACCCCAGGGCAATCAGCCCCAGCATTTT	CASRPQGNQPQHF
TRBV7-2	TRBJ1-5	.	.	TGTGCCAGCAGCTTGTCGGACAGAGCTTATCAGCCCCAGCATTTT	CASSLSDRAYQPQHF
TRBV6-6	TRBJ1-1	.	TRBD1	TGTGCCAGCAGGAAGGCAGGGGGCGCAGGCACTGAAGCTTTCTTT	CASRKAGGAGTEAFF
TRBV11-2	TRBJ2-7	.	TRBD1	TGTGCCAGCAGCTTGGGGGGACAGGGGAGTCACGAGCAGTACTTC	CASSLGGQGSHEQYF
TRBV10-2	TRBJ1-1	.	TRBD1	TGCGCCAGTTTGGACAGGACGAACACTGAAGCTTTCTTT	CASLDRTNTEAFF
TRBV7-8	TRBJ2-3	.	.	TGTGCCAGCAGCTTAGTCGAGGGTAGCGACACAGATACGCAGTATTTT	CASSLVEGSDTDTQYF
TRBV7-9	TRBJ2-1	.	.	TGTGCCAGCAGCCAACCCCGGGACTCGAAAACGGGCTACAATGAGCAGTTCTTC	CASSQPRDSKTGYNEQFF
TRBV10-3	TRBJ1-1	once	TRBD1	TGTGCCATCAAGGCAGGGGGCGCGAACACTGAAGCTTTCTTT	CAIKAGGANTEAFF